A single sample gave rise to the 21 T cell receptor beta chains below, sequenced in a study of beta chain features in type 1 diabetes. Study results and limitations: Type 1 diabetes patients showed a moderate but significant shortening of TCRB CDR3s in all four CD4+ subsets.

No cognate antigen is known for these TCRs. Expressed TCRB transcripts got sequenced, as all isolated RNA was reverse transcribed. This table comes from immunoSEQ multiplex PCR, and its TCRdb copy is limited to in-frame clones, with some not included. The data contain about 280,000 clones, about 15% of them seen just once; the ten biggest clones take up approximately 0.015%. Sequencing used naive CD4+ T cells from blood. The origin of the receptors is a man between 18 and 35 years old with type 1 diabetes.

In its sample, this clone was seen a few times. The J gene is TRBJ2-5, the V gene TRBV9, with D perhaps TRBD2 (6 bases). Germline V gene sequence: CDR1 SGDLS, CDR2 YYNGEE. Deletions cut 0 bases from V and 9 bases from J, with 18 bases between. This CDR3 is 15 amino acids long. CDR3 nucleotides: TGTGCCAGCAGCGTAGCCCCGGAGGGGCGGTTGGCCCAGTACTTC. Translated: CASSVAPEGRLAQYF.

The V and J genes are TRBV10-3 and TRBJ2-7, with D tentatively TRBD2 (6 bases). CDR3 size: 14 residues. CDR1 ENHRY and CDR2 SYGVKD come from the germline V gene. Trimming took 4 bases from V and 3 from J, leaving 13 bases between them. CDR3 region: CAISGGDGFYEQYF. Here the CDR3 DNA reads TGTGCCATCAGTGGGGGGGACGGATTCTACGAGCAGTACTTC.

This clone was seen more than once but under ten times. The chain couples TRBV7-9 to TRBJ2-5, with D unresolved. From germline, CDR1 is SEHNR and CDR2 FQNEAQ (reference sequence). The CDR3 is 17 residues long. V lost 4 bases and J 2 bases, leaving 20 bases between the germline ends. The CDR3 sequence is CASSWPSNLLYQETQYF. CDR3 coding DNA: TGTGCCAGCAGCTGGCCGTCAAATCTTTTGTATCAAGAGACCCAGTACTTC. The whole variable domain, filled in from reference TRBV7-9 and TRBJ2-5, reads DTGVSQNPRHKITKRGQNVTFRCDPISEHNRLYWYRQTLGQGPEFLTYFQNEAQLEKSRLLSDRFSAERPKGSFSTLEIQRTEQGDSAMYLCASSWPSNLLYQETQYFGPGTRLLVL.

This clone was recorded a few times. The chain recombines TRBV6-4 with TRBJ1-2, with 9 nucleotides matching TRBD1. The V gene's germline CDR1 is MRHNA and CDR2 SNTAGT. V lost 5 bases and J lost 4; bases outside the gene matches: 8. This CDR3 has 15 amino acids. CDR3 coding DNA: TGTGCCAGCAGTTTTCCGGGACAGGGAGGCTATGGCTACACCTTC. Translation gives CASSFPGQGGYGYTF.

The chain uses TRBV6-1 and TRBJ1-5; 8 nucleotides line up with TRBD1. V was clipped by 6 bases and J by 2 bases; unmatched bases: 6. The V gene's germline CDR1 is MNHNS and CDR2 SASEGT. This CDR3 comprises 15 residues. CDR3 nucleotide sequence: TGTGCCAGCAGCGAACCGGGACAGGGCAATCAGCCCCAGCATTTT. Translating gives CASSEPGQGNQPQHF.

The rearrangement joins TRBV9 to TRBJ1-2, with 9 nucleotides matching TRBD1. The germline V gene encodes CDR1 SGDLS and CDR2 YYNGEE. This CDR3 comprises 18 residues. Trimming at V came to 2 bases and at J to 3 bases, leaving 14 bases not matched to a gene. Here the CDR3 DNA reads TGTGCCAGCAGCGTTCGGGACAGGGCCTCGTCGGGAGACTATGGCTACACCTTC. Translated: CASSVRDRASSGDYGYTF.

This rearrangement joins TRBV2 to TRBJ1-1; D gene uncertain. Germline V lookup: CDR1 SNHLY, CDR2 FYNNEI. With 2 bases removed from V and 3 bases from J, the gap between germline ends came to 7 bases. This CDR3 has 13 amino acids. The CDR3 sequence: CASSENMDTEAFF. The CDR3 coding sequence is TGTGCCAGCAGTGAAAACATGGACACTGAAGCTTTCTTT.

The chain joins TRBV5-1 to TRBJ2-7; maybe TRBD2 (6 bases). V shed 3 bases and J shed 7 bases, with 20 bases lying between them. From germline, CDR1 is SGHRS and CDR2 YFSETQ. The CDR3 extends over 15 amino acids. The CDR3 sequence is CASSSVGIDGGEQYF. The CDR3 bases are TGCGCCAGCAGCTCGGTGGGGATTGATGGGGGGGAGCAGTACTTC. The variable domain in full, completed from reference TRBV5-1 and TRBJ2-7, reads KAGVTQTPRYLIKTRGQQVTLSCSPISGHRSVSWYQQTPGQGLQFLFEYFSETQRNKGNFPGRFSGRQFSNSRSEMNVSTLELGDSALYLCASSSVGIDGGEQYFGPGTRLTVT.

Only a few counts were recorded for this clone. V and J are TRBV7-6 and TRBJ2-5; a weak D match, TRBD2 (6 bases). Germline V lookup: CDR1 SGHVS, CDR2 FNYEAQ. CDR3 size: 14 residues. Trimming removed 1 base from V and 2 bases from J, with 8 bases in between. The DNA of the CDR3 is TGTGCCAGCAGCTTAGTTGGACTACAAGAGACCCAGTACTTC. It codes for CASSLVGLQETQYF.

The chain employs TRBV5-8 and TRBJ1-1; D uncertain. The germline V gene encodes CDR1 SGHTS and CDR2 YDEGEE. V shed 4 bases and J shed 9 bases, with 22 bases lying between them. CDR3 length: 15 residues. CDR3 residues: CASSRFPDSYSKAFF. The CDR3, as DNA: TGTGCCAGCAGCCGATTCCCGGACTCTTATTCGAAAGCTTTCTTT. Drawing the rest from reference TRBV5-8 and TRBJ1-1, the complete variable domain is EAGVTQSPTHLIKTRGQQATLRCSPISGHTSVYWYQQALGLGLQFLLWYDEGEERNRGNFPPRFSGRQFPNYSSELNVNALELEDSALYLCASSRFPDSYSKAFFGQGTRLTVV.

This clone showed up just a few times. The chain recombines TRBV18 with TRBJ1-5, with TRBD1 as a possible D gene (5 bases). Trimming cost V 6 bases and J 6 bases, with 15 bases left between them. This CDR3 region has 14 residues. CDR1 KGHSH and CDR2 LQKENI come from the germline V gene. CDR3 residues: CASSPGTGVQPQHF. CDR3 in DNA: TGTGCCAGCTCCCCGGGTACGGGGGTTCAGCCCCAGCATTTT.

This clone was detected a few times. This chain links TRBV5-5 with TRBJ1-2, with D perhaps TRBD1 (6 bases). The CDR3 loop spans 13 amino acids. V shed 5 bases and J shed 6 bases, with 14 bases lying between them. Germline CDR1 is SGHKS and CDR2 is YYEKEE (reference sequence). CDR3 loop: CASRSPGVNGYTF. The CDR3, as DNA: TGTGCCAGCAGGAGTCCAGGGGTAAATGGCTACACCTTC.

This clone was seen a handful of times. The chain couples TRBV10-3 to TRBJ2-2; 9 bases are shared with TRBD2. V shed 6 bases, J shed 3 bases, and the junction held 5 bases outside the gene matches. The CDR3 is made up of 15 amino acids. In germline, CDR1 is ENHRY, CDR2 SYGVKD. As DNA, the CDR3 is TGTGCCATCAGCGTGGGACTAGCTGACACCGGGGAGCTGTTTTTT. Translation: CAISVGLADTGELFF.

This clone was counted a few times. V gene TRBV4-2 combines with J gene TRBJ2-1; 9 bases fit TRBD2. This CDR3 region has 18 residues. CDR1 and CDR2 (germline): LGHNA, YNFKEQ. Trimming at V came to 0 bases and at J to 3 bases, leaving 9 bases not matched to a gene. CDR3 protein: CASSQDGVAGVGYNEQFF. In DNA form, the CDR3 reads TGTGCCAGCAGCCAAGATGGGGTAGCGGGAGTCGGCTACAATGAGCAGTTCTTC.

The J gene is TRBJ2-6, the V gene TRBV7-6; the D is unclear. The CDR3 has 15 residues. V dropped 5 bases and J dropped 1 base, with 9 bases sitting between them. CDR1 is SGHVS, CDR2 FNYEAQ, per germline. The CDR3 DNA reads TGTGCCAGCAGCCTCGGGTGGTCTGGGGCCAACGTCCTGACTTTC. Its translation: CASSLGWSGANVLTF.

This clone was seen only a few times. This chain links TRBV29-1 with TRBJ2-3, with 7 positions matching TRBD2. The germline V gene has CDR1 SQVTM and CDR2 ANQGSEA. Germline trimming cut 3 bases from V and 4 bases from J; bases unmatched to any gene: 16. The CDR3 loop spans 17 amino acids. CDR3 sequence (DNA): TGCAGCGTTGACCCGCTCGGGCAGCGGGACCGGGCAGATACGCAGTATTTT. Amino acid sequence: CSVDPLGQRDRADTQYF.

This clone was found a few times. The rearrangement joins TRBV5-1 to TRBJ2-2; 14 nucleotides align to TRBD2. Germline CDR1 SGHRS, CDR2 YFSETQ. With V trimmed by 4 bases and J by 6 bases, 5 bases remained unmatched. This CDR3 has 16 residues. The CDR3 reads CASSVRLAGGPGELFF. The DNA for the CDR3 is TGCGCCAGCAGCGTACGACTAGCGGGAGGGCCCGGGGAGCTGTTTTTT.

Here the CDR3 DNA reads TGCGCCAGCAGCTTCTCTAGCGGGAGCTCCTACAATGAGCAGTTCTTC. Its translation: CASSFSSGSSYNEQFF. The chain employs TRBV5-1 and TRBJ2-1; 10 bases are a match to TRBD2. Per germline, CDR1 SGHRS and CDR2 YFSETQ. The CDR3 sequence is 16 residues long. V dropped 2 bases and J dropped 0; count of bases not matched to a gene: 2.

V and J are TRBV5-4 and TRBJ1-1; no clear D. Germline CDR1 reads SGHNT; CDR2 reads YYREEE (reference sequence). The CDR3 contains 13 residues. Between the trimmed V and J ends, which lost 4 bases and 1 base, there was a span of 8 bases. The CDR3 DNA reads as TGTGCCAGCAGCACGGACTCGAACACTGAAGCTTTCTTT. Encoded protein: CASSTDSNTEAFF.

This clone was detected only a few times. The J gene is TRBJ2-5, the V gene TRBV11-2, with a possible D match to TRBD1 (6 bases). The CDR3 totals 14 residues. CDR1 is SGHAT, CDR2 FQNNGV, per germline. V was shortened by 4 bases and J by 7 bases, with 16 bases between the two germline ends. The CDR3 spells CASSSLDRLGTQYF. The CDR3 region has the DNA TGTGCCAGCAGCTCCTTAGACAGGCTCGGGACCCAGTACTTC.

V is TRBV28 and J is TRBJ2-7; TRBD2 matches at 9 bases. Germline CDR1 reads MDHEN; CDR2 reads SYDVKM. Unmatched junction bases numbered 17, after V lost 4 bases and J lost 7 bases. The CDR3 has 17 residues. In DNA form, the CDR3 reads TGTGCCAGCAGTTCTCCTTGGACTAGCGCGAGCGCAGGGGAGCAGTACTTC. It codes for CASSSPWTSASAGEQYF.